The rows below give T cell receptor beta chains drawn from one sample of a study of cytomegalovirus exposure and HLA in healthy donors. Here immunoSEQ multiplex PCR was the method, and the copy in TCRdb shows in-frame clones only, minus some. This repertoire shows roughly 86,000 clones, just over 70% found once; its top ten account for approximately 8.2%. Sequenced material: PBMCs. Every receptor here comes from a man aged 60 to 75 in good health and CMV-seronegative. The CDR3 runs from the conserved cysteine through the conserved F or W. The D gene is left open where the match is weak. Only part of the rows carry a size: once, few, many, or a class if the clone is expanded.

j_call: TRBJ2-7
d_call: NA
v_call: TRBV6-5
clone_size: once
cdr3_aa: CASSYSARGYEQYF
cdr3_nt: TGTGCCAGCAGTTACTCGGCTCGAGGCTACGAGCAATACTTC

j_call: TRBJ1-5
d_call: TRBD1
v_call: TRBV29-1
clone_size: NA
cdr3_aa: CSAPGQDGSNQPQHF
cdr3_nt: TGCAGCGCACCCGGACAGGACGGTAGCAATCAGCCCCAGCATTTT

j_call: TRBJ2-7
d_call: TRBD2
v_call: TRBV7-9
clone_size: NA
cdr3_aa: CSSSFLGLEGEQYF
cdr3_nt: TGTTCCAGCAGCTTCCTTGGACTAGAGGGCGAGCAGTACTTC

j_call: TRBJ2-1
d_call: TRBD1
v_call: TRBV4-1
clone_size: once
cdr3_aa: CASSQVPGQGINEQFF
cdr3_nt: TGCGCCAGCAGCCAAGTACCGGGACAGGGGATCAATGAGCAGTTCTTC

j_call: TRBJ2-7
d_call: NA
v_call: TRBV6-5
clone_size: few
cdr3_aa: CASSYSWQSYEQYF
cdr3_nt: TGTGCCAGCAGTTATTCTTGGCAGTCCTACGAGCAGTACTTC

j_call: TRBJ2-3
d_call: TRBD2
v_call: TRBV28
clone_size: NA
cdr3_aa: CASSKRGTSGTDTQYF
cdr3_nt: TGTGCCAGCAGTAAAAGAGGGACTAGCGGCACAGATACGCAGTATTTT

j_call: TRBJ1-2
d_call: TRBD1
v_call: TRBV9
clone_size: NA
cdr3_aa: CASSERTGANGYTF
cdr3_nt: TGTGCCAGCAGCGAAAGGACAGGGGCTAACGGCTACACCTTC

j_call: TRBJ1-5
d_call: NA
v_call: TRBV6-9
clone_size: NA
cdr3_aa: CASSHSNQPQHF
cdr3_nt: TGTGCCAGCAGTCATAGCAATCAGCCCCAGCATTTT

j_call: TRBJ2-4
d_call: NA
v_call: TRBV7-8
clone_size: NA
cdr3_aa: CASSPIRDIQYF
cdr3_nt: TGTGCCAGCAGCCCCATTCGGGACATTCAGTACTTC

j_call: TRBJ2-1
d_call: TRBD2
v_call: TRBV5-1
clone_size: NA
cdr3_aa: CASSSHRTSGGIEQFF
cdr3_nt: TGCGCCAGCAGCTCGCATCGGACTAGCGGGGGTATTGAGCAGTTCTTC

j_call: TRBJ1-4
d_call: NA
v_call: TRBV19
clone_size: NA
cdr3_aa: CASSRNFATNEKLFF
cdr3_nt: TGTGCCAGTAGTAGAAACTTTGCAACTAATGAAAAACTGTTTTTT

j_call: TRBJ2-1
d_call: TRBD2
v_call: TRBV19
clone_size: NA
cdr3_aa: CASSTRLAGEVLFF
cdr3_nt: TGTGCCAGTAGTACCAGACTAGCGGGAGAGGTTCTGTTCTTC

j_call: TRBJ1-5
d_call: NA
v_call: TRBV19
clone_size: NA
cdr3_aa: CASRSSEGVGPQHF
cdr3_nt: TGTGCCAGTAGATCCTCAGAGGGTGTCGGGCCCCAGCATTTT

j_call: TRBJ2-1
d_call: NA
v_call: TRBV7-9
clone_size: NA
cdr3_aa: CASSLVPRGGIDEQFF
cdr3_nt: TGTGCCAGCAGCTTAGTCCCCCGAGGAGGCATCGATGAGCAGTTCTTC

j_call: TRBJ1-2
d_call: NA
v_call: TRBV25-1
clone_size: NA
cdr3_aa: CASSEWGEEGYTF
cdr3_nt: TGTGCCAGCAGTGAATGGGGGGAGGAAGGCTACACCTTC

j_call: TRBJ2-7
d_call: NA
v_call: TRBV2
clone_size: NA
cdr3_aa: CASSAGNLNYEQYF
cdr3_nt: TGTGCCAGCAGTGCGGGGAACCTAAACTACGAGCAGTACTTC

j_call: TRBJ2-6
d_call: NA
v_call: TRBV29-1
clone_size: NA
cdr3_aa: CSGRLTGANVLTF
cdr3_nt: TGCAGCGGTAGACTCACTGGGGCCAACGTCCTGACTTTC

j_call: TRBJ1-2
d_call: NA
v_call: TRBV14
clone_size: NA
cdr3_aa: CASSRTGQVGYTF
cdr3_nt: TGTGCCAGCAGCCGGACGGGACAAGTAGGCTACACCTTC

j_call: TRBJ1-2
d_call: TRBD1
v_call: TRBV18
clone_size: NA
cdr3_aa: CASSPRSPGQGDYGYTF
cdr3_nt: TGTGCCAGCTCACCACGGAGTCCGGGACAGGGTGACTATGGCTACACCTTC

j_call: TRBJ2-2
d_call: NA
v_call: TRBV30
clone_size: few
cdr3_aa: CAWIGRGITGELFF
cdr3_nt: TGTGCCTGGATCGGACGGGGGATCACCGGGGAGCTGTTTTTT

j_call: TRBJ1-2
d_call: NA
v_call: TRBV7-8
clone_size: NA
cdr3_aa: CASSFPGEGRGGYGYTF
cdr3_nt: TGTGCCAGCAGCTTCCCCGGGGAGGGCAGGGGAGGCTATGGCTACACCTTC

j_call: TRBJ2-5
d_call: NA
v_call: TRBV7-9
clone_size: few
cdr3_aa: CASSLSTGSQYF
cdr3_nt: TGTGCCAGCAGCCTCTCCACAGGGTCCCAGTACTTC

j_call: TRBJ2-7
d_call: NA
v_call: TRBV7-5
clone_size: NA
cdr3_aa: CVVVGTGPYEQYF
cdr3_nt: TGTGTCGTTGTGGGGACAGGGCCCTACGAGCAGTACTTC

j_call: TRBJ2-7
d_call: NA
v_call: TRBV7-2
clone_size: NA
cdr3_aa: CASSPVYSLSSYEQYF
cdr3_nt: TGTGCCAGCAGCCCCGTATATAGCTTAAGCTCCTACGAGCAGTACTTC

j_call: TRBJ2-1
d_call: NA
v_call: TRBV7-9
clone_size: NA
cdr3_aa: CASSPTSRSYNEQFF
cdr3_nt: TGTGCCAGCAGCCCTACTAGCAGGTCCTACAATGAGCAGTTCTTC

j_call: TRBJ1-2
d_call: NA
v_call: TRBV5-8
clone_size: NA
cdr3_aa: CASSFLAFGGYGYTF
cdr3_nt: TGTGCCAGCAGCTTTCTTGCCTTTGGAGGCTATGGCTACACCTTC

j_call: TRBJ2-5
d_call: NA
v_call: TRBV5-1
clone_size: NA
cdr3_aa: CASSAGRQQETQYF
cdr3_nt: TGCGCCAGCAGCGCGGGCCGGCAGCAAGAGACCCAGTACTTC

j_call: TRBJ2-5
d_call: TRBD2
v_call: TRBV6-5
clone_size: few
cdr3_aa: CASMRGETQYF
cdr3_nt: TGTGCCAGCATGCGGGGGGAGACCCAGTACTTC

j_call: TRBJ2-7
d_call: TRBD2
v_call: TRBV4-1
clone_size: NA
cdr3_aa: CASSQDSASGGREQYF
cdr3_nt: TGCGCCAGCAGCCAAGATTCGGCTAGCGGGGGGCGGGAGCAGTACTTC

j_call: TRBJ2-3
d_call: NA
v_call: TRBV10-1
clone_size: NA
cdr3_aa: CASSNLQGDTQYF
cdr3_nt: TGCGCCAGCAGTAACTTACAGGGAGATACGCAGTATTTT

j_call: TRBJ1-1
d_call: NA
v_call: TRBV6-1
clone_size: NA
cdr3_aa: CASRLQGSRTEAFF
cdr3_nt: TGTGCCAGCAGGCTACAGGGCTCGAGGACTGAAGCTTTCTTT

j_call: TRBJ2-7
d_call: TRBD1
v_call: TRBV5-1
clone_size: NA
cdr3_aa: CASSSRQGHYEQYF
cdr3_nt: TGCGCCAGCAGCTCTAGACAGGGGCACTACGAGCAGTACTTC

j_call: TRBJ2-2
d_call: TRBD2
v_call: TRBV28
clone_size: NA
cdr3_aa: CASSFLGGVAGSTRELFF
cdr3_nt: TGTGCCAGCAGTTTCTTAGGTGGGGTAGCGGGGAGCACCAGGGAGCTGTTTTTT

j_call: TRBJ2-7
d_call: NA
v_call: TRBV5-8
clone_size: NA
cdr3_aa: CASRVTGSYEQYF
cdr3_nt: TGTGCCAGCAGGGTGACAGGCTCCTACGAGCAGTACTTC

j_call: TRBJ1-5
d_call: NA
v_call: TRBV19
clone_size: few
cdr3_aa: CASRPTPQVFNQPQHF
cdr3_nt: TGTGCCAGTAGACCGACCCCTCAGGTTTTCAATCAGCCCCAGCATTTT

j_call: TRBJ2-1
d_call: NA
v_call: TRBV5-1
clone_size: NA
cdr3_aa: CASSSAILSSYNEQFF
cdr3_nt: TGCGCCAGCAGCTCCGCCATTCTGAGCTCCTACAATGAGCAGTTCTTC